One and the same sample provided the 29 T cell receptor beta chains below, sequenced in a study of cytomegalovirus exposure and HLA in healthy donors. PCR employed 60 Vbeta and 13 Jbeta primers. The assay was immunoSEQ multiplex PCR, and TCRdb's table has in-frame clones only and misses some. This table has about 160,000 clones, 82% appearing once. Sequenced material: PBMCs. These receptors were taken from a girl aged 2 to 9 in good health and CMV-seropositive.

The chain couples TRBV19 to TRBJ2-7; the D gene is possibly TRBD1 (5 bases). V was trimmed by 1 base and J by 5 bases, leaving 12 bases between them. The CDR3 length is 14 residues. Germline CDR1 is LNHDA and CDR2 is SQIVND (reference sequence). CDR3: CASSIGAGINEQYF. Here the CDR3 DNA reads TGTGCCAGTAGTATAGGAGCAGGGATTAACGAGCAGTACTTC.

V is TRBV4-1 and J is TRBJ2-3, with 8 bases lining up with TRBD2. Germline assignment: CDR1 MGHRA and CDR2 YSYEKL. The length of the CDR3 is 17 residues. V lost 2 bases and J lost 0; bases outside the gene matches: 7. CDR3 amino acids: CASSQITSSGSTDTQYF. Written as DNA, the CDR3 is TGCGCCAGCAGCCAAATTACTTCTAGCGGGAGCACAGATACGCAGTATTTT.

A few counts support this clone. The chain recombines TRBV28 with TRBJ1-5; TRBD1 matches 7 bases. Germline values: CDR1 MDHEN, CDR2 SYDVKM. The CDR3 totals 18 residues. The J segment lost 0 bases and the V segment lost 4 bases, leaving 12 bases of the junction unmatched. Written as DNA, the CDR3 is TGTGCCAGCAGTTCGCCCGGGACAGATAACTATAGCAATCAGCCCCAGCATTTT. As protein: CASSSPGTDNYSNQPQHF.

The chain is built from TRBV5-4 and TRBJ2-5, with a weak D call TRBD2 (5 bases). Trimming removed 1 base at V and 4 bases at J, with 8 bases between. CDR1 and CDR2 (germline): SGHNT, YYREEE (reference sequence). The CDR3 is 13 amino acids. The CDR3 reads CASSLRGGETQYF. The CDR3 DNA sequence: TGTGCCAGCAGCTTGAGAGGAGGAGAGACCCAGTACTTC.

The chain recombines TRBV10-3 with TRBJ2-5; 10 positions agree with TRBD1. The germline V gene has CDR1 ENHRY and CDR2 SYGVKD. CDR3 length: 14 residues. The junction had 6 bases not matched to a gene; V was cut back by 6 bases and J by 5 bases. The CDR3 sequence: CAISETGGSETQYF. The CDR3 DNA reads as TGTGCCATCAGCGAGACAGGGGGCAGCGAGACCCAGTACTTC.

The chain uses TRBV6-1 and TRBJ2-5; D is perhaps TRBD2 (5 bases). Germline V gives CDR1 MNHNS, CDR2 SASEGT. There are 13 residues in the CDR3. Between the trimmed V and J ends, which lost 3 bases and 2 bases, there was a span of 7 bases. CDR3 sequence reads: CASSEERQETQYF. As DNA, the CDR3 is TGTGCCAGCAGTGAGGAGCGGCAAGAGACCCAGTACTTC.

This clone was detected a few times. The V gene is TRBV6-4, the J gene TRBJ2-6; TRBD1 might be the D (5 bases). CDR3 length: 16 residues. V dropped 4 bases and J dropped 0 bases, with 10 bases sitting between them. Germline V gene lookup returns CDR1 MRHNA and CDR2 SNTAGT. CDR3 sequence reads: CASSAGPSSGANVLTF. CDR3 coding DNA: TGTGCCAGCAGTGCAGGGCCTAGCTCTGGGGCCAACGTCCTGACTTTC.

This clone was seen a handful of times. The rearrangement joins TRBV28 to TRBJ2-7, with D perhaps TRBD2 (5 bases). Germline loops: CDR1 MDHEN, CDR2 SYDVKM. Trimming removed 3 bases from V and 6 bases from J, with 6 bases in between. CDR3 length equals 11 residues. The CDR3 DNA is TGTGCCAGCAGTTTGGGGAGCGAGCAGTACTTC. Residues: CASSLGSEQYF.

This clone has only a few counts. This chain uses TRBV29-1 with TRBJ2-4; 9 bases line up with TRBD1. The CDR3 is made up of 13 amino acids. Trimming at V came to 6 bases and at J to 5 bases, leaving 5 bases not matched to a gene. Germline V gene sequence: CDR1 SQVTM, CDR2 ANQGSEA. The CDR3, as DNA: TGCAGCGTCGGGACAGGGTCTGAAAACATTCAGTACTTC. This gives the protein CSVGTGSENIQYF. The full variable domain, rest sourced from reference TRBV29-1 and TRBJ2-4, is SAVISQKPSRDICQRGTSLTIQCQVDSQVTMMFWYRQQPGQSLTLIATANQGSEATYESGFVIDKFPISRPNLTFSTLTVSNMSPEDSSIYLCSVGTGSENIQYFGAGTRLSVL.

The V gene is TRBV30, the J gene TRBJ2-7; the D gene is possibly TRBD1 (5 bases). The CDR3 sequence is 13 residues long. CDR1 is GTSNPN and CDR2 is SVGIG in the germline V gene (reference sequence). Deletions cut 7 bases from V and 0 bases from J, with 13 bases between. CDR3 protein: CALDMGLSYEQYF. CDR3 DNA sequence: TGTGCCTTAGATATGGGGCTCTCCTACGAGCAGTACTTC. The full variable domain, rest sourced from reference TRBV30 and TRBJ2-7, is SQTIHQWPATLVQPVGSPLSLECTVEGTSNPNLYWYRQAAGRGLQLLFYSVGIGQISSEVPQNLSASRPQDRQFILSSKKLLLSDSGFYLCALDMGLSYEQYFGPGTRLTVT.

The chain recombines TRBV5-4 with TRBJ2-6; TRBD1 aligns across 7 bases. Trimming at V came to 4 bases and at J to 4 bases, leaving 11 bases not matched to a gene. CDR3 size: 17 residues. CDR1 is SGHNT and CDR2 is YYREEE in the germline V gene (reference sequence). This CDR3 reads CASSPGTALSGANVLTF. DNA for the CDR3: TGTGCCAGCAGCCCCGGGACAGCTCTCTCGGGGGCCAACGTCCTGACTTTC.

The chain employs TRBV14 and TRBJ1-1, with a possible D match to TRBD1 (5 bases). CDR3 size: 13 residues. Germline V CDR1 and CDR2: SGHDN, FVKESK. V dropped 4 bases and J dropped 8 bases, with 14 bases sitting between them. This CDR3 reads CASSLRGREEAFF. In DNA form, the CDR3 reads TGTGCCAGCAGCCTCCGGGGGAGGGAGGAAGCTTTCTTT.

The chain has TRBV5-6 and TRBJ2-2, with TRBD1 matching over 7 bases. The CDR3 totals 15 residues. V shed 3 bases and J 4 bases; nucleotides not matched to a gene: 6. Germline CDR1 SGHDT, CDR2 YYEEEE. The CDR3 DNA follows: TGTGCCAGCAGCTGGAACAGGGGCCTCACCGGGGAGCTGTTTTTT. It is translated as CASSWNRGLTGELFF.

The chain couples TRBV9 to TRBJ2-1, with 8 positions matching TRBD2. The CDR3 is 16 amino acids. Germline V gene lookup returns CDR1 SGDLS and CDR2 YYNGEE. The J segment lost 5 bases and the V segment lost 3 bases, leaving 10 bases of the junction unmatched. This CDR3 is CASSAGGSGRDNEQFF. CDR3 sequence (DNA): TGTGCCAGCAGCGCGGGGGGGAGCGGGAGAGACAATGAGCAGTTCTTC.

V and J are TRBV11-3 and TRBJ2-7, with 7 nucleotides matching TRBD2. The V gene end was trimmed by 3 bases and the J gene end by 5 bases; junction bases not matched to a gene: 7. The germline V gene has CDR1 SGHNT and CDR2 YENEEA. The CDR3 covers 14 residues. In nucleotides, the CDR3 is TGTGCCAGCAGCTTGAGTGCGGGAGCCCACGAGCAGTACTTC. Protein: CASSLSAGAHEQYF.

This chain uses TRBV6-1 with TRBJ2-6; D might be TRBD2 (5 bases). Germline-derived CDR1 and CDR2 are MNHNS and SASEGT. The length of the CDR3 is 19 residues. Trimming cost V 2 bases and J 0 bases, with 17 bases left between them. The CDR3 DNA reads as TGTGCCAGCAGTGAAAGGCGGGTGGTGATAAGCTCTGGGGCCAACGTCCTGACTTTC. It is translated as CASSERRVVISSGANVLTF.

The V gene is TRBV5-1, the J gene TRBJ2-5; 10 bases are shared with TRBD2. This CDR3 spans 15 amino acids. Germline V gene lookup returns CDR1 SGHRS and CDR2 YFSETQ. Losses at the gene ends were 0 bases for V and 7 bases for J; bases not matched to a gene: 6. The DNA for the CDR3 is TGCGCCAGCAGCTTGGGAGCGGGAGGGCCGGGGACCCAGTACTTC. Translation gives CASSLGAGGPGTQYF.

The V gene is TRBV28, the J gene TRBJ2-7; unclear D gene. Germline loops: CDR1 MDHEN, CDR2 SYDVKM. V was cut by 7 bases and J by 2 bases, with 12 bases left in between. The CDR3 is 13 amino acids. The CDR3 nucleotides are TGTGCCAGCACCTCGCTACAGACCTACGAGCAGTACTTC. It encodes CASTSLQTYEQYF. The whole variable domain, filled in from reference TRBV28 and TRBJ2-7, reads DVKVTQSSRYLVKRTGEKVFLECVQDMDHENMFWYRQDPGLGLRLIYFSYDVKMKEKGDIPEGYSVSREKKERFSLILESASTNQTSMYLCASTSLQTYEQYFGPGTRLTVT.

The chain carries TRBV5-1 and TRBJ2-2; no clear D gene. The V gene lost 4 bases and the J gene lost 5 bases, with 6 bases spanning the gap. CDR1 and CDR2 (germline): SGHRS, YFSETQ. This CDR3 is built from 12 residues. CDR3 in amino acids: CASSPSTGELFF. The CDR3 DNA is TGCGCCAGCAGCCCGTCGACCGGGGAGCTGTTTTTT.

The chain employs TRBV9 and TRBJ2-3; 10 nucleotides agree with TRBD2. Trimming at V came to 0 bases and at J to 3 bases, leaving 7 bases not matched to a gene. Germline CDR1 SGDLS, CDR2 YYNGEE. The CDR3 runs 17 residues. CDR3 sequence: CASSVAALAGATDTQYF. The CDR3 DNA follows: TGTGCCAGCAGCGTAGCAGCCCTAGCGGGAGCAACAGATACGCAGTATTTT.

V gene TRBV23-1 combines with J gene TRBJ2-7; D is possibly TRBD1 (5 bases). TRBV23-1 is classed as an ORF, of uncertain function. CDR3 size: 13 residues. Trimming took off 2 bases at V and 7 bases at J, with 12 bases between the two ends. This chain's CDR3 is CASSQPEDREQYF. The CDR3 nucleotides are TGCGCCAGCAGTCAACCCGAAGACAGAGAGCAGTACTTC.

The chain recombines TRBV7-9 with TRBJ1-1; D call uncertain. Germline loops: CDR1 SEHNR, CDR2 FQNEAQ (reference sequence). Deletions cut 0 bases from V and 0 bases from J, with 5 bases between. The CDR3 totals 14 residues. The CDR3 loop reads CASSLAQLNTEAFF. CDR3 coding DNA: TGTGCCAGCAGCTTAGCACAGCTGAACACTGAAGCTTTCTTT.

This chain uses TRBV5-4 with TRBJ2-1; TRBD2 matches 8 bases. Germline V CDR1 and CDR2: SGHNT, YYREEE (reference sequence). The CDR3 is 14 amino acids. V was clipped by 4 bases and J by 10 bases; unmatched bases: 10. In DNA, the CDR3 is TGTGCCAGCAGCCCCGGGGGGGGTAAGGACGAGCAGTTCTTC. Amino acid sequence: CASSPGGGKDEQFF. Combining the CDR3 with reference TRBV5-4 and TRBJ2-1 gives the whole variable domain ETGVTQSPTHLIKTRGQQVTLRCSSQSGHNTVSWYQQALGQGPQFIFQYYREEENGRGNFPPRFSGLQFPNYSSELNVNALELDDSALYLCASSPGGGKDEQFFGPGTRLTVL.

The V gene is TRBV5-4, the J gene TRBJ2-1; D is possibly TRBD1 (6 bases). Germline CDR1 and CDR2: SGHNT and YYREEE (reference sequence). Trimming pared 3 bases from V and 5 bases from J, leaving 15 bases between. This CDR3 comprises 15 residues. CDR3 bases: TGTGCCAGCAGCTCCCTGTGGACAGCGAACAATGAGCAGTTCTTC. This encodes CASSSLWTANNEQFF.

This chain links TRBV6-6 with TRBJ2-5, with 9 nucleotides matching TRBD1. This CDR3 comprises 15 residues. The junction had 2 bases not matched to a gene; V was cut back by 2 bases and J by 1 base. Germline CDR1 and CDR2: MNHNY and SVGAGI (reference sequence). The CDR3 nucleotides are TGTGCCAGCAGTTACGGGACAGGGCTCCAAGAGACCCAGTACTTC. It specifies CASSYGTGLQETQYF.

The rearrangement links TRBV19 to TRBJ2-5, with 10 bases matching TRBD2. This CDR3 is built from 14 residues. Unmatched junction bases numbered 2, after V lost 6 bases and J lost 1 base. Germline V gene data show CDR1 as LNHDA and CDR2 as SQIVND (reference sequence). The CDR3 bases are TGTGCCAGTAGACGGACTAGCGGCCAAGAGACCCAGTACTTC. This encodes CASRRTSGQETQYF.

This chain connects TRBV28 to TRBJ2-3, with D possibly TRBD1 on 6 matching bases. V shed 6 bases and J shed 2 bases, with 21 bases lying between them. From germline, CDR1 is MDHEN and CDR2 SYDVKM. The CDR3 totals 17 residues. DNA of the CDR3: TGTGCCAGCAGGACAATGGGACACCGCATATTCACAGATACGCAGTATTTT. Amino acids: CASRTMGHRIFTDTQYF.

The chain joins TRBV5-4 to TRBJ2-7; 9 bases map to TRBD1. The V gene's germline CDR1 is SGHNT and CDR2 YYREEE (reference sequence). This CDR3 spans 13 amino acids. The junction had 4 bases not matched to a gene; V was cut back by 4 bases and J by 5 bases. Here the CDR3 DNA reads TGTGCCAGCAGCCACAGGGGGCTCAACGAGCAGTACTTC. The encoded protein is CASSHRGLNEQYF. Variable domain in full (rest from reference TRBV5-4 and TRBJ2-7): ETGVTQSPTHLIKTRGQQVTLRCSSQSGHNTVSWYQQALGQGPQFIFQYYREEENGRGNFPPRFSGLQFPNYSSELNVNALELDDSALYLCASSHRGLNEQYFGPGTRLTVT.

DNA for the CDR3: TGTGCCAGCAGGAGGACTGTACTTTCCTACAATGAGCAGTTCTTC. This codes for CASRRTVLSYNEQFF. The chain recombines TRBV28 with TRBJ2-1, with TRBD2 as a possible D gene (5 bases). The V and J ends lost 6 bases and 1 base respectively, with 13 bases between them. The CDR3 extends over 15 amino acids. Germline CDR1 is MDHEN and CDR2 is SYDVKM.